This TCR beta chain was sequenced in a study of T-cell reconstitution after alpha-beta-depleted transplantation in children (dated by TCRdb to 2016 to 2017). Broadly, across the study: T-cell immune reconstitution after TCRalphabeta/CD19-depleted allogeneic hematopoietic cell transplantation in children was quantitatively tracked in the study by means of TCR repertoire profiling.

What the work shows at the level of the full study, not this receptor alone: Hyperexpanded clone frequencies declined over subsequent months; after one year, T-cell counts and TCRbeta diversity were mostly attributed to newly produced T cells. The high TCRbeta diversity at day 60 in some patients was ascribed to recipient T cells and intrathymic progenitors that had survived conditioning. The apparently early recovery of alphabetaT-cell counts about two months after transplant reportedly depended on only several hundred rapidly expanded clones that came from non-depleted graft cells.

This clonotype was detected many times. The target of this receptor is not known. One base away there is no much larger clone; base qualities are not given. In light of the paper, this sample's treatment or condition label describes: allogeneic hematopoietic cell transplantation with graft depleted of TCRalphabeta T cells and CD19 B cells. The transplant recipients were children given TCRalphabeta/CD19-depleted allogeneic hematopoietic cell grafts. The receptor library was made with PCR. The sequencer was an Illumina HiSeq 2500. To normalize quantification of the TCRbeta repertoire, the TCR libraries were built with molecular barcoding that relied on unique molecular identifiers. TCRdb reanalyzed the raw reads on its own, using fastp at Q25 for trimming and MiXCR for clone calling, and kept in-frame beta chains. Records with the same CDR3 protein are collapsed into one entry carrying the most frequent genes and DNA. Counted in this sample were about 120,000 distinct CDR3 sequences; more than 20% of them appeared once. Clones ranked in the top ten supply more than 9% of the sample.

From its cysteine to its phenylalanine, the CDR3 spans 14 amino acids. Solely the CDR3 DNA is kept, with 42 bases framed from the first base. CDR1 and CDR2 were assigned from the germline V gene (reference sequence) as DFQATT and SNEGSKA. The junction shows trimming of 6 bases on V and 5 bases on J, and the gene matches do not reach 7 bases of it. The sequence joins TRBV20-1 to TRBJ2-7; 13 junctional bases match TRBD2. The TCR originated in a male patient between 2 and 15 years old who had a stem cell transplant for chronic granulomatous disease, so the T cells may come from the graft donor. The sequenced sample was PBMCs, mostly from graft donor cells, obtained 180 days after TCRalphabeta/CD19-depleted stem cell transplant. The CDR3 region: CSAKGLAGWDEQYF. The sequenced DNA: TGCAGTGCGAAGGGACTAGCGGGGTGGGACGAGCAGTACTTC.